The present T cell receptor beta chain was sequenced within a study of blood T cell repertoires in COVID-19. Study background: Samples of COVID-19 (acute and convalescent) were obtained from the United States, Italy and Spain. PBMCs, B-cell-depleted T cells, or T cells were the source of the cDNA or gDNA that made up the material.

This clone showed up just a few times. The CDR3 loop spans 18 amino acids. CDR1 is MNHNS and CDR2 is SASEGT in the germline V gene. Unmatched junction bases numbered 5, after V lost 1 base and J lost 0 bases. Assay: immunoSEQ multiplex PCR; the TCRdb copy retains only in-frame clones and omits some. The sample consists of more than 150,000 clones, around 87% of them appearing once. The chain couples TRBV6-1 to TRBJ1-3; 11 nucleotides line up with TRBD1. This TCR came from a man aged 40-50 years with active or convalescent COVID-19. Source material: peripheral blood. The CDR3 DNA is TGTGCCAGCAGTGAAGTTCCCGGGACAGGGGGCTCTGGAAACACCATATATTTT. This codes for CASSEVPGTGGSGNTIYF.